Detailed here is one T cell receptor (beta chain). Antigen: not known. This sample was included in a study of radiotherapy plus CTLA-4 blockade in lung cancer. Sequencing was performed with immunoSEQ multiplex PCR; in TCRdb, only in-frame clones are kept and a portion is missing. The sample lists 55,000 to 65,000 clones, about 72% seen once, with roughly 3.1% in the top ten. Points from the study as a whole: Expansion of tumor-derived TCR clones was observed in blood after radiotherapy plus ipilimumab.

This specimen was peripheral blood, taken from a patient treated with radiotherapy plus ipilimumab. The sequence was collected from a human donor with non-small cell lung cancer who had a complete response to radiotherapy plus ipilimumab.

CDR3 sequence: CASSTGSSYEQYF. Written as DNA, the CDR3 is TGTGCCAGCAGCACCGGGAGCTCCTACGAGCAGTACTTC. The chain employs TRBV2 and TRBJ2-7; tentatively, D is TRBD2 (6 bases). The V gene lost 6 bases and the J gene lost 0 bases, with 9 bases spanning the gap. The CDR3 is 13 amino acids. CDR1 SNHLY and CDR2 FYNNEI come from the germline V gene.